The text below deals with one T cell receptor beta chain. CDR3 length: 11 amino acids. TCRdb recomputed calls from the 5' RACE reads with MiXCR, one row per CDR3 protein. The data contain nearly 250,000 distinct CDR3 sequences, roughly a third of them seen just once; the ten biggest clones take up roughly 4.2%. This record belongs to a study of CD8 T cells in ankylosing spondylitis. The TCR comes from a male donor with ankylosing spondylitis or in good health (not recorded which). The V call is TRBV21-1, the J call TRBJ2-1; the table's D call TRBD1 went unverified against the DNA. TRBV21-1 is an annotated pseudogene. Sample: blood, either unsorted or a sorted T cell fraction (not recorded which). CDR3 in amino acids: CASRQGDEQFF. For the CDR3, the DNA is TGTGCCAGCAGACAGGGAGATGAGCAGTTCTTC.